The sequence of this T cell receptor (beta chain) was determined in a study of blood T cell repertoires in COVID-19. Background on the study: Both acute and convalescent COVID-19 samples were obtained from the United States, Italy and Spain.

The assay was immunoSEQ multiplex PCR, and TCRdb's table has in-frame clones only and misses some. The profile covers about 350,000 clones, with around 87% appearing a single time and about 6% taken by the ten largest. The CDR3 length is 15 residues. This receptor was obtained from a woman in her 50s with COVID-19, enrolled during active disease. The sequenced sample consisted of peripheral blood. The chain employs TRBV21-1 and TRBJ2-1; TRBD2, as called in the table, went unchecked against the DNA. TRBV21-1 is tagged as a pseudogene. The CDR3 region is CASSSRLADHNEQFF. The CDR3 DNA reads TGTGCCAGCAGCTCTCGACTAGCGGACCACAATGAGCAGTTCTTC.